The 10 T cell receptor beta chains listed next were all sequenced from one sample in a study of T cell responses to AZD1222 COVID-19 vaccine. Profiling relied on immunoSEQ multiplex PCR, and the TCRdb table lists in-frame clones only, not all of them. The sample lists over 120,000 clones, 92% occurring once. Sequencing used peripheral blood, obtained 28 days after the second AZD1222 dose. The receptors were gathered from an adult who received the AZD1222 COVID-19 vaccine.

The chain uses TRBV15 and TRBJ2-1; D is uncertain. The CDR3 consists of 14 residues. Germline loops: CDR1 LNHNV, CDR2 YYDKDF (reference sequence). V dropped 0 bases and J dropped 6 bases, with 9 bases sitting between them. The CDR3 is CATSRDLASNEQFF. CDR3 DNA sequence: TGTGCCACCAGCAGAGATCTGGCCAGCAATGAGCAGTTCTTC.

This clone was counted only a few times. The chain carries TRBV2 and TRBJ1-2; maybe TRBD1 (5 bases). Trimming cost V 9 bases and J 6 bases, with 11 bases left between them. Germline-derived CDR1 and CDR2 are SNHLY and FYNNEI. The CDR3 has 11 amino acids. The CDR3 protein is CASTGSDGYTF. CDR3 nucleotide sequence: TGTGCCAGTACAGGTTCGGATGGCTACACCTTC.

This chain connects TRBV6-2 or TRBV6-3 to TRBJ1-2; maybe TRBD1 (5 bases). V lost 5 bases and J lost 4, with 17 bases in between. This CDR3 contains 15 residues. The germline gives CDR1 MNHEY, CDR2 SVGEGT. CDR3 DNA: TGTGCCAGCAGTGGGACCGCGGGAGTCTTCTATGGCTACACCTTC. Translating gives CASSGTAGVFYGYTF.

The gene calls are TRBV7-3 and TRBJ1-2; D is unresolved. The CDR3 spans 14 residues. Trimming took off 5 bases at V and 3 bases at J, with 13 bases between the two ends. Germline assignment: CDR1 SGHTA and CDR2 FQGTGA. CDR3 bases: TGTGCCAGCAGCCCGTCGGGCGCGGACTATGGCTACACCTTC. Translation: CASSPSGADYGYTF.

This clone appeared a few times. The chain employs TRBV4-3 and TRBJ2-7; weak D call: TRBD2 (6 bases). This CDR3 has 16 amino acids. Germline V lookup: CDR1 LGHNA, CDR2 YSLEER. V was clipped by 1 base and J by 2 bases, with 15 bases between them. The CDR3 DNA reads TGCGCCAGCAGCCAAGCCGGGGCTAGCGTCCCCTACGAGCAGTACTTC. It is translated as CASSQAGASVPYEQYF.

The V gene is TRBV29-1, the J gene TRBJ1-2; 8 bases are shared with TRBD1. V gave up 5 bases and J gave up 1 base; unmatched junction bases: 6. This CDR3 has 14 amino acids. Germline values: CDR1 SQVTM, CDR2 ANQGSEA. CDR3 DNA sequence: TGCAGCGTTCAGTGGGACAGGCTTAACTATGGCTACACCTTC. Amino acid sequence: CSVQWDRLNYGYTF.

The V and J genes are TRBV27 and TRBJ2-7, with a tentative D call TRBD1 (5 bases). V was clipped by 6 bases and J by 2 bases, with 23 bases between them. In germline, CDR1 is MNHEY, CDR2 SMNVEV (reference sequence). This CDR3 spans 17 amino acids. CDR3: CASSLGRAIVGPYEQYF. CDR3 DNA sequence: TGTGCCAGCAGCCTAGGCAGGGCGATAGTAGGACCCTACGAGCAGTACTTC.

In this sample, this clone turned up once. The chain recombines TRBV27 with TRBJ1-4; 8 bases map to TRBD1. This CDR3 is built from 13 residues. The germline gives CDR1 MNHEY, CDR2 SMNVEV (reference sequence). After removal of 5 bases from V and 7 bases from J, the junction contained 3 bases not matched to a gene. CDR3 in amino acids: CASSPGGVEKLFF. In DNA, the CDR3 is TGTGCCAGCAGTCCAGGGGGCGTTGAAAAACTGTTTTTT. Full variable domain (remainder filled in from reference TRBV27 and TRBJ1-4): EAQVTQNPRYLITVTGKKLTVTCSQNMNHEYMSWYRQDPGLGLRQIYYSMNVEVTDKGDVPEGYKVSRKEKRNFPLILESPSPNQTSLYFCASSPGGVEKLFFGSGTQLSVL.

The rearrangement links TRBV19 to TRBJ2-1; 10 bases map to TRBD2. Germline V CDR1 and CDR2: LNHDA, SQIVND (reference sequence). The CDR3 sequence is 14 residues long. V lost 7 bases and J lost 9; bases outside the gene matches: 9. The chain's CDR3 is CASIGSGREGEQFF. The CDR3 bases are TGTGCCAGTATAGGAAGCGGGAGGGAAGGTGAGCAGTTCTTC.

In its sample, this clone was seen once. V gene TRBV5-5 combines with J gene TRBJ2-1; 7 bases match TRBD1. The germline gives CDR1 SGHKS, CDR2 YYEKEE (reference sequence). Trimming removed 4 bases from V and 0 bases from J; junction bases left unmatched: 7. The CDR3 has 16 residues. Here the CDR3 reads CASSGTGESSYNEQFF. The CDR3 coding sequence is TGTGCCAGCAGCGGAACAGGGGAGAGCTCCTACAATGAGCAGTTCTTC.